Shown below are 18 T cell receptor beta chains from a single sample sequenced in a study of T cell responses to AZD1222 COVID-19 vaccine. Clones were read by immunoSEQ multiplex PCR, and TCRdb kept only the in-frame ones, dropping some. The sample has tens of thousands of clones; approximately 91% are singletons. The source material was peripheral blood, sampled on day 0 of AZD1222 vaccination. The receptor set was obtained from an adult in good health.

This chain uses TRBV29-1 with TRBJ1-5; no firm D call. V was pared by 4 bases and J by 0 bases, with 7 bases between. The CDR3 has 13 residues. Looked up from germline, CDR1 is SQVTM and CDR2 is ANQGSEA. Here the CDR3 reads CSVGGSSNQPQHF. The CDR3 coding sequence is TGCAGCGTTGGAGGGAGTAGCAATCAGCCCCAGCATTTT.

The chain recombines TRBV29-1 with TRBJ1-1; 7 positions agree with TRBD1. J gave up 4 bases and V 3 bases, and 17 bases lay outside the gene matches. Germline loops: CDR1 SQVTM, CDR2 ANQGSEA. The CDR3 is made up of 17 amino acids. This CDR3 reads CSVDSLQGFSVGTEAFF. In DNA form, the CDR3 reads TGCAGCGTTGATTCCCTACAGGGGTTTTCCGTGGGCACTGAAGCTTTCTTT.

This clone counts as medium-sized (0.01 to 0.1%). The chain recombines TRBV4-1 with TRBJ2-6; D gene ambiguous. Germline V CDR1 and CDR2: MGHRA, YSYEKL. The V end was cut by 0 bases, the J end by 2 bases, with 8 bases between. This CDR3 contains 16 residues. The DNA for the CDR3 is TGCGCCAGCAGCCAAGACTCATCTGCTGGGGCCAACGTCCTGACTTTC. It codes for CASSQDSSAGANVLTF.

In its sample, this clone was seen once. This chain links TRBV9 with TRBJ1-6; D call uncertain. The germline V and J ends were trimmed by 0 bases and 7 bases, with 11 bases remaining between them. CDR1 is SGDLS, CDR2 YYNGEE, per germline. This CDR3 spans 15 amino acids. CDR3 sequence: CASSVGTFRNSPLHF. The CDR3 DNA sequence: TGTGCCAGCAGCGTAGGCACGTTTCGGAATTCACCCCTCCACTTT.

The J gene is TRBJ1-2, the V gene TRBV5-1, with 9 nucleotides matching TRBD1. Germline-derived CDR1 and CDR2 are SGHRS and YFSETQ. The V and J ends lost 2 bases and 7 bases, in that order; junction bases with no gene match: 6. The CDR3 covers 14 residues. CDR3 sequence (DNA): TGCGCCAGCAGCTTCGGGACAGGGAGAGGTGGCTACACCTTC. It yields the protein CASSFGTGRGGYTF.

This clone was observed once. V gene TRBV2 combines with J gene TRBJ1-5; D not resolved. V was pared by 6 bases and J by 3 bases, with 9 bases between. This CDR3 has 13 amino acids. Per the germline V gene, CDR1 is SNHLY and CDR2 is FYNNEI. CDR3 residues: CASSYYNNQPQHF. The CDR3 DNA is TGTGCCAGCAGCTACTATAACAATCAGCCCCAGCATTTT.

The V call is TRBV11-2, the J call TRBJ1-2; TRBD1 is a possible D gene (5 bases). Germline V gene sequence: CDR1 SGHAT, CDR2 FQNNGV. The CDR3 sequence is 15 residues long. Trimming shortened V by 4 bases and J by 1 base, and 13 bases separated the two germline ends. CDR3 in DNA: TGTGCCAGCAGCTCCACTAAGGGGATTAACTATGGCTACACCTTC. It translates to CASSSTKGINYGYTF.

This sequence joins TRBV19 and TRBJ2-7; 8 bases agree with TRBD2. Germline loops: CDR1 LNHDA, CDR2 SQIVND (reference sequence). The length of the CDR3 is 15 residues. V dropped 5 bases and J dropped 4; count of bases not matched to a gene: 10. CDR3 protein: CASSPQAGAEYEQYF. In DNA form, the CDR3 reads TGTGCCAGTAGTCCCCAAGCGGGGGCTGAATACGAGCAGTACTTC.

The chain recombines TRBV11-2 with TRBJ1-2, with 8 bases that match TRBD1. V lost 7 bases to trimming and J lost 2 bases; unmatched junction nucleotides: 6. Germline CDR1 SGHAT, CDR2 FQNNGV. The CDR3 totals 14 residues. CDR3 nucleotide sequence: TGTGCCAGCACCCCGAACAGGGGGAACTATGGCTACACCTTC. Translation gives CASTPNRGNYGYTF.

The chain carries TRBV7-9 and TRBJ2-7; 10 bases match TRBD1. The J segment lost 5 bases and the V segment lost 8 bases, leaving 9 bases of the junction unmatched. Per the germline V gene, CDR1 is SEHNR and CDR2 is FQNEAQ (reference sequence). This CDR3 region has 14 residues. The CDR3 coding sequence is TGTGCCAGCGGTGTGGGACAGGGGTTCCACGAGCAGTACTTC. Amino acid sequence: CASGVGQGFHEQYF.

The rearrangement uses TRBV7-2 and TRBJ2-3; 11 positions match TRBD2. The germline V gene has CDR1 SGHTA and CDR2 FQGNSA. The CDR3 is made up of 14 amino acids. J gave up 8 bases and V 5 bases, and 6 bases lay outside the gene matches. The CDR3 nucleotides read TGTGCCAGCAGCCCCGGACTAGCGGGTTCTACGCAGTATTTT. Translation gives CASSPGLAGSTQYF.

The genes are TRBV18 and TRBJ1-1; no reliable D call. The V end lost 2 bases, the J end lost 3 bases, and 16 bases lay between the germline ends. Germline V CDR1 and CDR2: KGHSH, LQKENI. The CDR3 extends over 16 amino acids. The CDR3 bases are TGTGCCAGCTCACCAGAGGCGGCCCCTCTGGACACTGAAGCTTTCTTT. This codes for CASSPEAAPLDTEAFF.

The chain has TRBV7-8 and TRBJ1-4; 8 positions agree with TRBD1. This CDR3 has 15 residues. V was pared by 5 bases and J by 7 bases, with 9 bases of the junction left unmatched. CDR1 is SGHVS and CDR2 is FQNEAQ in the germline V gene. CDR3 DNA sequence: TGTGCCAGCAGCAGCCACAGGGGGACGGGTGAAAAACTGTTTTTT. This sequence encodes CASSSHRGTGEKLFF.

The V and J genes are TRBV9 and TRBJ1-3; 7 bases match TRBD1. This CDR3 comprises 15 residues. With 4 bases clipped from V and 4 bases from J, the junction kept 8 bases outside the gene matches. In germline, CDR1 is SGDLS, CDR2 YYNGEE. Written as DNA, the CDR3 is TGTGCCAGCAGCCTAAACAGGGGAGGGGGAAACACCATATATTTT. It translates to CASSLNRGGGNTIYF. Supplemented by reference TRBV9 and TRBJ1-3, the full variable domain reads DSGVTQTPKHLITATGQRVTLRCSPRSGDLSVYWYQQSLDQGLQFLIQYYNGEERAKGNILERFSAQQFPDLHSELNLSSLELGDSALYFCASSLNRGGGNTIYFGEGSWLTVV.

The rearrangement uses TRBV4-3 and TRBJ2-2; 7 bases align to TRBD2. V shed 0 bases and J 1 base; nucleotides not matched to a gene: 8. The V gene's germline CDR1 is LGHNA and CDR2 YSLEER. There are 18 residues in the CDR3. CDR3 nucleotides: TGCGCCAGCAGCCAAGATAACGGAATAGCGGGGAACACCGGGGAGCTGTTTTTT. It yields the protein CASSQDNGIAGNTGELFF.

This clone was seen a single time. V and J are TRBV18 and TRBJ2-2; a possible D gene is TRBD2 (5 bases). CDR3 length equals 16 residues. V lost 0 bases and J lost 8, with 16 bases in between. The germline gives CDR1 KGHSH, CDR2 LQKENI. As DNA, the CDR3 is TGTGCCAGCTCACCACCGAGTTCGGGGTTTGCGGGGGAGCTGTTTTTT. Its translation is CASSPPSSGFAGELFF.

This chain links TRBV4-2 with TRBJ2-5; no firm D call. V was clipped by 0 bases and J by 5 bases, with 13 bases between them. CDR1 is LGHNA and CDR2 is YNFKEQ in the germline V gene. The CDR3 length is 15 residues. The CDR3 protein is CASSQDLTPRETQYF. The DNA for the CDR3 is TGTGCCAGCAGCCAAGATTTGACACCAAGGGAGACCCAGTACTTC.

This clone was observed a single time. The V and J genes are TRBV7-9 and TRBJ1-5; a weak D match, TRBD1 (5 bases). CDR1 SEHNR and CDR2 FQNEAQ come from the germline V gene (reference sequence). Deletions cut 1 base from V and 5 bases from J, with 6 bases between. The CDR3 covers 13 residues. This chain's CDR3 is CASSLGGHQPQHF. The DNA of the CDR3 is TGTGCCAGCAGCTTAGGGGGCCATCAGCCCCAGCATTTT. The complete variable domain, with remaining parts taken from reference TRBV7-9 and TRBJ1-5, reads DTGVSQNPRHKITKRGQNVTFRCDPISEHNRLYWYRQTLGQGPEFLTYFQNEAQLEKSRLLSDRFSAERPKGSFSTLEIQRTEQGDSAMYLCASSLGGHQPQHFGDGTRLSIL.